The clone carrying this TCR beta chain has a count of ten or more. Antigen specificity is unknown. These data come from a study of regulatory T cells in long-lasting Graves disease. Overall study findings and caveats: With persistent disease, TRBV28, TRBJ1-2 and TRBJ2-5 were the favored segments.

Time point noted: newly diagnosed GD, antithyroid drugs for less than 3 months. Extracted RNA from PBMCs served as the source of the TCR library. EDTA tubes were used for drawing around 9.7 milliliters of peripheral blood. Arm-PCR with iRepertoire HTBI primers amplified the CDR3 regions for these TCR beta libraries. TCRdb passed the multiplex PCR reads through MiXCR, listing each CDR3 protein once. This table holds a few hundred thousand distinct CDR3 sequences, over 9.5% found once. The CDR3 consists of 14 residues. The V end lost 0 bases, the J end lost 3 bases, and 8 bases lay between the germline ends. Germline CDR1 reads SGHTA; CDR2 reads FQGNSA. The sample was also reused in another study, on T cells in Graves' hyperthyroidism and ophthalmopathy.

Sequencing used peripheral blood mononuclear cells (PBMCs), obtained at new diagnosis, from a patient treated with antithyroid drugs. The TCR originated in a woman under 30 with Graves disease. The V gene is TRBV7-2, the J gene TRBJ1-1; D is ambiguous. CDR3 protein: CASSLASGYTEAFF. CDR3 in DNA: TGTGCCAGCAGCTTAGCTTCAGGCTACACTGAAGCTTTCTTT.